Listed here are 27 T cell receptor beta chains from one sample, sequenced in a study of shared clonotypes between healthy human individuals. Here immunoSEQ multiplex PCR was the method, and the copy in TCRdb shows in-frame clones only, minus some. This table has 740,000 or so clones, less than 80% appearing once. Sequencing was carried out using memory CD4+ T cells sorted from blood. Regarding subset: CD45RA-negative fraction. The receptor set was obtained from a woman between 25 and 40 years old in good health.

The genes are TRBV5-1 and TRBJ1-3, with D possibly matching TRBD1 (5 bases). V was clipped by 5 bases and J by 0 bases, with 9 bases between them. The CDR3 loop spans 14 amino acids. The germline V gene has CDR1 SGHRS and CDR2 YFSETQ. This CDR3 reads CASSDTGSGNTIYF. The CDR3 DNA is TGCGCCAGCAGTGATACAGGCTCTGGAAACACCATATATTTT. Full variable domain (missing parts from reference TRBV5-1 and TRBJ1-3): KAGVTQTPRYLIKTRGQQVTLSCSPISGHRSVSWYQQTPGQGLQFLFEYFSETQRNKGNFPGRFSGRQFSNSRSEMNVSTLELGDSALYLCASSDTGSGNTIYFGEGSWLTVV.

In this sample, this clone turned up once. The chain is built from TRBV2 and TRBJ1-5; D is unclear. There are 14 residues in the CDR3. In germline, CDR1 is SNHLY, CDR2 FYNNEI. Trimming pared 0 bases from V and 5 bases from J, leaving 8 bases between. This CDR3 reads CASSEAGRYQPQHF. CDR3 coding DNA: TGTGCCAGCAGTGAAGCGGGCAGGTATCAGCCCCAGCATTTT.

This clone was recorded once. The genes are TRBV2 and TRBJ1-4; D uncertain. V was clipped by 5 bases and J by 4 bases, with 11 bases between them. Germline V gene lookup returns CDR1 SNHLY and CDR2 FYNNEI. The CDR3 sequence is 14 residues long. Here the CDR3 reads CASSLYGYNEKLFF. The CDR3 DNA is TGTGCCAGCAGTTTGTACGGTTATAATGAAAAACTGTTTTTT.

This clone was seen a few times. The rearrangement links TRBV28 to TRBJ2-3; the D gene is possibly TRBD2 (5 bases). The CDR3 is 14 residues long. From germline, CDR1 is MDHEN and CDR2 SYDVKM. V was trimmed by 5 bases and J by 4 bases, leaving 13 bases between them. The CDR3 nucleotides are TGTGCCAGCAGTGGACGAGGGCTTTCAGATACGCAGTATTTT. Protein: CASSGRGLSDTQYF.

The V call is TRBV7-2, the J call TRBJ2-2; 9 bases are shared with TRBD2. The germline CDR1 and CDR2 sequences are SGHTA and FQGNSA. This CDR3 comprises 15 residues. The V gene end was trimmed by 5 bases and the J gene end by 7 bases; junction bases not matched to a gene: 8. The CDR3 coding sequence is TGTGCCAGCAGCCTGAGCGGGAGGATAAGCGGGGAGCTGTTTTTT. Protein: CASSLSGRISGELFF. Supplemented by reference TRBV7-2 and TRBJ2-2, the full variable domain reads GAGVSQSPSNKVTEKGKDVELRCDPISGHTALYWYRQSLGQGLEFLIYFQGNSAPDKSGLPSDRFSAERTGGSVSTLTIQRTQQEDSAVYLCASSLSGRISGELFFGEGSRLTVL.

A single count supports this clone. This sequence joins TRBV6-5 and TRBJ2-1; 10 bases are a match to TRBD2. V lost 0 bases and J lost 5; bases outside the gene matches: 4. Germline CDR1 and CDR2: MNHEY and SVGAGI. CDR3 length: 16 residues. CDR3: CASSYSRLAGDNEQFF. The DNA of the CDR3 is TGTGCCAGCAGTTACTCGAGGCTAGCGGGAGACAATGAGCAGTTCTTC.

The chain joins TRBV6-1 to TRBJ2-7; tentatively, D is TRBD1 (6 bases). Germline CDR1 and CDR2: MNHNS and SASEGT. CDR3 length: 13 amino acids. Trimming took off 9 bases at V and 2 bases at J, with 14 bases between the two ends. In DNA, the CDR3 is TGTGCCAGTAGGAGATCAGGGGCCTACGAGCAGTACTTC. This sequence encodes CASRRSGAYEQYF.

This clone has only a few counts. The rearrangement joins TRBV2 to TRBJ1-3; possibly TRBD1 for D (5 bases). CDR1 is SNHLY and CDR2 is FYNNEI in the germline V gene. The CDR3 is 14 amino acids. V dropped 5 bases and J dropped 3 bases, with 11 bases sitting between them. The CDR3 loop is CASSRDYSGNTIYF. The CDR3 DNA reads TGTGCCAGCAGTCGGGACTATAGTGGAAACACCATATATTTT. The full variable domain, completed using reference TRBV2 and TRBJ1-3, is EPEVTQTPSHQVTQMGQEVILRCVPISNHLYFYWYRQILGQKVEFLVSFYNNEISEKSEIFDDQFSVERPDGSNFTLKIRSTKLEDSAMYFCASSRDYSGNTIYFGEGSWLTVV.

The rearrangement links TRBV2 to TRBJ1-2, with D perhaps TRBD1 (6 bases). The CDR3 has 13 residues. Germline lookup yields CDR1 SNHLY and CDR2 FYNNEI. V dropped 6 bases and J dropped 6 bases, with 14 bases sitting between them. This CDR3 reads CASRLWGADGYTF. The CDR3 DNA reads TGTGCCAGCAGGCTCTGGGGGGCAGATGGCTACACCTTC.

The rearrangement links TRBV28 to TRBJ1-5; possibly TRBD1 for D (6 bases). The CDR3 runs 18 residues. V lost 7 bases and J lost 0, with 22 bases in between. Per germline, CDR1 MDHEN and CDR2 SYDVKM. The CDR3 bases are TGTGCCAGCAACCTGAAGGGGGGGGCCTTCGGTAGCAATCAGCCCCAGCATTTT. Residues: CASNLKGGAFGSNQPQHF.

This clone was counted many times. This chain links TRBV6-6 with TRBJ1-1; D is possibly TRBD1 (6 bases). Deletions cut 2 bases from V and 5 bases from J, with 12 bases between. Per the germline V gene, CDR1 is MNHNY and CDR2 is SVGAGI (reference sequence). The CDR3 runs 14 residues. The CDR3 DNA reads TGTGCCAGCAGTTACAAGGACAGCCAAACTGAAGCTTTCTTT. Its translation is CASSYKDSQTEAFF.

The sample holds a few counts of this clone. The chain joins TRBV6-4 to TRBJ1-1; D remains unclear. The V gene's germline CDR1 is MRHNA and CDR2 SNTAGT. Trimming stripped 6 bases from V and 9 bases from J, with 17 bases between. This CDR3 comprises 13 residues. CDR3 loop: CASSDRSGYQAFF. CDR3 nucleotide sequence: TGTGCCAGCAGCGACCGATCGGGATACCAAGCTTTCTTT.

This clone was seen just once. The chain has TRBV15 and TRBJ2-5, with 11 bases identical to TRBD2. The CDR3 totals 15 residues. Germline V gene lookup returns CDR1 LNHNV and CDR2 YYDKDF (reference sequence). The V gene end was trimmed by 5 bases and the J gene end by 5 bases; junction bases not matched to a gene: 7. The CDR3 region has the DNA TGTGCCACCAGCCTTCCACTAGCGGGAGTTGAGACCCAGTACTTC. This translates into CATSLPLAGVETQYF.

The CDR3 nucleotides are TGTGCCAGCAGTGGACAGGGTGTCGGCAATCAGCCCCAGCATTTT. Its protein is CASSGQGVGNQPQHF. The rearrangement links TRBV2 to TRBJ1-5, with TRBD1 matching 7 bases. The CDR3 is made up of 15 amino acids. With 4 bases clipped from V and 2 bases from J, the junction kept 5 bases outside the gene matches. Germline CDR1 and CDR2: SNHLY and FYNNEI.

The gene calls are TRBV2 and TRBJ1-4; D is perhaps TRBD1 (5 bases). The germline V and J ends were trimmed by 7 bases and 7 bases, with 16 bases remaining between them. The CDR3 extends over 14 amino acids. Germline V gene data show CDR1 as SNHLY and CDR2 as FYNNEI. The CDR3 sequence is CASNPEGRGEKLFF. The CDR3 DNA reads as TGTGCCAGCAACCCGGAGGGGCGGGGTGAAAAACTGTTTTTT.

In its sample, this clone was seen a few times. The V gene is TRBV6-5, the J gene TRBJ2-1; possible D gene TRBD1, 5 bases. This CDR3 has 16 residues. V was pared by 2 bases and J by 7 bases, with 18 bases between. Germline loops: CDR1 MNHEY, CDR2 SVGAGI. CDR3 DNA: TGTGCCAGCAGTTACGGCCTAGGGCAGGGTAGAAATGAGCAGTTCTTC. It yields the protein CASSYGLGQGRNEQFF.

The genes are TRBV5-1 and TRBJ2-3, with TRBD2 identical over 10 bases. The CDR3 length is 18 residues. V was pared by 0 bases and J by 6 bases, with 13 bases of the junction left unmatched. Germline assignment: CDR1 SGHRS and CDR2 YFSETQ. In DNA form, the CDR3 reads TGCGCCAGCAGCTTGGCCCTTTCTAGCGGGAGCCCCGCGGATACGCAGTATTTT. The encoded protein is CASSLALSSGSPADTQYF.

V is TRBV11-2 and J is TRBJ2-5; D may be TRBD2 (7 bases). The CDR3 spans 13 residues. V lost 8 bases and J lost 0, with 10 bases in between. Germline CDR1 SGHAT, CDR2 FQNNGV. CDR3 sequence reads: CASSGGNQETQYF. The CDR3 nucleotides read TGTGCCAGCTCGGGGGGCAACCAAGAGACCCAGTACTTC. The full variable domain, its missing parts supplied by reference TRBV11-2 and TRBJ2-5, is EAGVAQSPRYKIIEKRQSVAFWCNPISGHATLYWYQQILGQGPKLLIQFQNNGVVDDSQLPKDRFSAERLKGVDSTLKIQPAKLEDSAVYLCASSGGNQETQYFGPGTRLLVL.

This chain joins TRBV7-2 and TRBJ2-3; D remains unclear. The CDR3 runs to 15 residues. Trimming removed 3 bases from V and 2 bases from J, with 12 bases in between. Germline V lookup: CDR1 SGHTA, CDR2 FQGNSA. CDR3 region: CASSFVTLVTDTQYF. The CDR3 region has the DNA TGTGCCAGCAGCTTCGTAACGCTAGTCACAGATACGCAGTATTTT.

The chain is built from TRBV5-1 and TRBJ1-5; TRBD1 might be the D (6 bases). V was trimmed by 4 bases and J by 5 bases, leaving 13 bases between them. CDR3 length equals 14 residues. Germline CDR1 is SGHRS and CDR2 is YFSETQ. The CDR3 reads CASSPGGRDQPQHF. For the CDR3, the DNA is TGCGCCAGCAGCCCCGGGGGCAGAGATCAGCCCCAGCATTTT.

In its sample, this clone was seen a few times. The J gene is TRBJ2-1, the V gene TRBV11-2; 11 nucleotides match TRBD2. The length of the CDR3 is 18 residues. CDR1 and CDR2 from the germline V gene are SGHAT and FQNNGV. The J segment lost 7 bases and the V segment lost 0 bases, leaving 11 bases of the junction unmatched. The CDR3 DNA sequence: TGTGCCAGCAGCTTAGATCTAGCGGGAGGTCCGGGGTTAAATGAGCAGTTCTTC. Amino acid sequence: CASSLDLAGGPGLNEQFF.

The V gene is TRBV2, the J gene TRBJ2-5; 7 bases line up with TRBD2. TRBJ2-7 matches the DNA end more closely, so the J call is doubtful. CDR1 and CDR2 from the germline V gene are SNHLY and FYNNEI. This CDR3 has 13 residues. CDR3 residues: CASSGGGIYEQYF. CDR3 bases: TGTGCCAGCAGTGGGGGGGGAATTTACGAGCAGTACTTC.

CDR3 coding DNA: TGTGCCAGCAGACCCGGACAGCGAACTATGAACACTGAAGCTTTCTTT. It specifies CASRPGQRTMNTEAFF. The J gene is TRBJ1-1, the V gene TRBV6-6, with D perhaps matching TRBD1 (6 bases). Germline CDR1 reads MNHNY; CDR2 reads SVGAGI (reference sequence). The ends were cut back, 6 bases at V and 0 bases at J, with 17 bases in the middle. The length of the CDR3 is 16 residues.

This chain uses TRBV7-8 with TRBJ2-2; D is unresolved. The V end was cut by 5 bases, the J end by 4 bases, with 17 bases between. In germline, CDR1 is SGHVS, CDR2 FQNEAQ. The length of the CDR3 is 16 residues. CDR3 bases: TGTGCCAGCAGCCCAGGACGCCTATTGACCACCGGGGAGCTGTTTTTT. This codes for CASSPGRLLTTGELFF. Filled out from reference TRBV7-8 and TRBJ2-2, the complete variable domain reads GAGVSQSPRYKVAKRGQDVALRCDPISGHVSLFWYQQALGQGPEFLTYFQNEAQLDKSGLPSDRFFAERPEGSVSTLKIQRTQQEDSAVYLCASSPGRLLTTGELFFGEGSRLTVL.

This chain connects TRBV30 to TRBJ1-1; D not certain. Germline V gene sequence: CDR1 GTSNPN, CDR2 SVGIG (reference sequence). Trimming removed 0 bases from V and 4 bases from J, with 21 bases in between. CDR3 size: 17 residues. This chain's CDR3 is CAWSVHRAARLSTEAFF. In nucleotides, the CDR3 is TGTGCCTGGAGTGTACATAGGGCAGCGAGACTTAGCACTGAAGCTTTCTTT.

The chain recombines TRBV2 with TRBJ1-5; D unclear. V shed 6 bases and J shed 4 bases, with 13 bases lying between them. The V gene's germline CDR1 is SNHLY and CDR2 FYNNEI. This CDR3 is 14 amino acids long. DNA for the CDR3: TGTGCCAGCAGACTAGTTGACCTTAATCAGCCCCAGCATTTT. It encodes CASRLVDLNQPQHF.

The chain uses TRBV27 and TRBJ2-7, with 9 bases fitting TRBD1. This CDR3 is built from 16 residues. The ends lost 3 bases at V and 9 bases at J; junction bases unmatched: 15. The germline V gene encodes CDR1 MNHEY and CDR2 SMNVEV (reference sequence). CDR3 residues: CASSLSRDREGDGQYF. The CDR3 DNA sequence: TGTGCCAGCAGTTTGTCAAGGGACAGGGAGGGGGATGGGCAGTACTTC.